The rows below give T cell receptor beta chains drawn from one sample of a study of breast tumors, draining lymph nodes, adjacent tissues. TCRdb itself ran the multiplex PCR reads through MiXCR, one entry per CDR3 protein. The table records about 12,000 distinct CDR3 sequences, 70% of them present only once. Sample: tumor-adjacent breast tissue. All receptors come from a female donor with breast cancer. Some clones in this sample may be carry-over from other donors' samples. CDR3s include the opening cysteine and the closing phenylalanine or tryptophan. The order of the fields is J gene, D gene, V gene, clone size, CDR3 protein, CDR3 DNA. D genes are given only for firm matches. Some rows have no size entry. The others give once, few or many, or a class for an expanded clone.

TRBJ2-5 TRBD2 TRBV27 - CASRPLGTSGGEAGTQYF TGTGCCAGCAGGCCGCTTGGGACTAGCGGGGGGGAAGCCGGGACCCAGTACTTC
TRBJ2-1 - TRBV7-9 - CASSLARGLRSESSYNEQFF TGTGCCAGCAGCTTAGCGCGGGGGCTGAGGAGCGAAAGCTCCTACAATGAGCAGTTCTTC
TRBJ2-1 - TRBV27 many CASSLSGTVNEQFF TGTGCCAGCAGTTTATCGGGGACCGTCAATGAGCAGTTCTTC
TRBJ1-6 TRBD1 TRBV2 - CASSLLGQENNSPLHF TGTGCCAGCAGTCTTCTCGGACAGGAGAATAATTCACCCCTCCACTTT
TRBJ2-1 TRBD2 TRBV5-6 - CASSLVAGVGNEQFF TGTGCCAGCAGCTTGGTAGCGGGAGTGGGAAATGAGCAGTTCTTC
TRBJ2-5 - TRBV19 once CASSIGFTRQETQYF TGTGCCAGTAGTATAGGGTTTACAAGGCAAGAGACCCAGTACTTC
TRBJ2-3 - TRBV6-1 - CASSDIVGTDTQYF TGTGCCAGCAGTGATATAGTGGGCACAGATACGCAGTATTTT
TRBJ2-3 TRBD1 TRBV29-1 - CSVKTGGAISDTQYF TGCAGCGTCAAGACAGGGGGCGCGATTTCAGATACGCAGTATTTT
TRBJ2-3 - TRBV7-2 medium-sized CASSPGWRDTQYF TGTGCCAGCAGCCCAGGATGGCGGGATACGCAGTATTTT
TRBJ2-6 - TRBV5-1 - CASSLYSGANVLTF TGCGCCAGCAGCCTATACTCTGGGGCCAACGTCCTGACTTTC
TRBJ1-4 - TRBV7-9 once CASSPGANEKLFF TGTGCCAGCAGCCCAGGGGCTAATGAAAAACTGTTTTTT
TRBJ2-1 - TRBV20-1 medium-sized CSASRDSYNEQFF TGCAGTGCTAGTAGGGACTCCTACAATGAGCAGTTCTTC
TRBJ2-5 - TRBV20-1 few CSAAKQGQETQYF TGCAGTGCTGCTAAACAGGGACAAGAGACCCAGTACTTC
TRBJ1-3 - TRBV7-8 - CASSLGRQNGNTIYF TGTGCCAGCAGCTTAGGTAGACAGAATGGAAACACCATATATTTT
TRBJ2-3 - TRBV9 - CASGAQEFSDTQYF TGTGCCAGCGGTGCACAAGAGTTTTCAGATACGCAGTATTTT
TRBJ2-7 - TRBV30 - CAWSERSGGSYEQYF TGTGCCTGGAGTGAACGGAGTGGAGGGTCCTACGAGCAGTACTTC
TRBJ2-2 TRBD2 TRBV9 - CASSPGGGVSGKAGELFF TGTGCCAGCAGCCCCGGGGGAGGGGTTAGCGGGAAAGCCGGGGAGCTGTTTTTT
TRBJ2-5 TRBD2 TRBV5-6 - CASSLGGGTSGGETQYF TGTGCCAGCAGCTTGGGGGGGGGGACTAGCGGGGGGGAGACCCAGTACTTC
TRBJ2-7 - TRBV20-1 - CSARDRGSPNAHEQYF TGCAGTGCTAGAGATCGTGGTTCCCCGAATGCCCACGAGCAGTACTTC
TRBJ1-3 - TRBV5-6 many CASSLAGRRSGNTIYF TGTGCCAGCAGCTTGGCCGGTCGGCGGTCTGGAAACACCATATATTTT
TRBJ2-7 TRBD2 TRBV5-4 once CASSLSLAGDEQYF TGTGCCAGCAGCTTAAGCCTAGCGGGGGACGAGCAGTACTTC
TRBJ1-2 TRBD1 TRBV6-6 medium-sized CASRGGQGGYTF TGTGCCAGCAGAGGGGGACAGGGTGGCTACACCTTC
TRBJ2-7 - TRBV20-1 - CSAKPDVGDADSYEQYF TGCAGTGCTAAGCCCGACGTGGGTGATGCGGACTCCTACGAGCAGTACTTC
TRBJ2-5 TRBD2 TRBV7-8 - CASSSWTSGNQETQYF TGTGCCAGCAGCTCGTGGACTAGCGGGAACCAGGAGACCCAGTACTTC
TRBJ2-7 TRBD1 TRBV5-6 - CASSLAIRTGSSEQYF TGTGCCAGCAGCTTGGCTATTCGGACAGGGTCCAGCGAGCAGTACTTC
TRBJ2-7 - TRBV5-6 few CASRILRGEQYF TGTGCCAGCAGGATTCTGAGGGGGGAGCAGTACTTC
TRBJ1-5 - TRBV29-1 - CSVAGGNQPQHF TGCAGCGTTGCAGGGGGCAATCAGCCCCAGCATTTT
TRBJ2-3 TRBD1 TRBV11-2 - CASSLMAQGAEYF TGTGCCAGCAGCTTAATGGCCCAGGGGGCCGAGTATTTT
TRBJ2-1 - TRBV6-2/TRBV6-3 - CASSRPRTAYNEQFF TGTGCCAGCAGTCGACCCCGGACAGCCTACAATGAGCAGTTCTTC
TRBJ2-1 - TRBV15 - CATSRDRQGGEQFF TGTGCCACCAGCAGAGATCGGCAGGGAGGTGAGCAGTTCTTC
TRBJ2-5 TRBD2 TRBV7-3 - CASSPRGGRETQYF TGTGCCAGCAGCCCGCGGGGGGGCCGGGAGACCCAGTACTTC
TRBJ2-2 TRBD2 TRBV7-9 - CASSPGLAGANTGELFF TGTGCCAGCAGCCCGGGACTAGCGGGAGCGAACACCGGGGAGCTGTTTTTT
TRBJ2-5 TRBD1 TRBV29-1 - CSVEDGGTGRETQYF TGCAGCGTTGAAGATGGGGGGACAGGGCGGGAGACCCAGTACTTC
TRBJ2-7 TRBD2 TRBV27 many CASSLSGGRAHEQYF TGTGCCAGCAGTTTATCGGGCGGGAGGGCCCACGAGCAGTACTTC
TRBJ1-2 - TRBV7-8 many CASSPSNYGYTF TGTGCCAGCAGCCCCAGTAACTATGGCTACACCTTC
TRBJ2-5 TRBD2 TRBV11-1 few CASSLLAGQTETQYF TGTGCCAGCAGCTTACTAGCGGGACAAACCGAGACCCAGTACTTC
TRBJ2-1 - TRBV6-6 - CASSSSLSYNEQFF TGTGCCAGCAGTTCCAGCCTCTCCTACAATGAGCAGTTCTTC
TRBJ2-3 TRBD1 TRBV7-2 - CASSLRDRGSTQYF TGTGCCAGCAGCCTCCGGGACAGGGGATCTACGCAGTATTTT
TRBJ2-2 - TRBV10-3 - CAISDLGMGTGELFF TGTGCCATCAGTGATTTAGGGATGGGTACCGGGGAGCTGTTTTTT
TRBJ2-3 - TRBV14 - CASSPSQTDTQYF TGTGCCAGCAGCCCGTCCCAAACAGATACGCAGTATTTT
TRBJ2-1 - TRBV7-3 many CASSLNANRYNEQFF TGTGCCAGCAGCTTAAATGCCAACCGATACAATGAGCAGTTCTTC